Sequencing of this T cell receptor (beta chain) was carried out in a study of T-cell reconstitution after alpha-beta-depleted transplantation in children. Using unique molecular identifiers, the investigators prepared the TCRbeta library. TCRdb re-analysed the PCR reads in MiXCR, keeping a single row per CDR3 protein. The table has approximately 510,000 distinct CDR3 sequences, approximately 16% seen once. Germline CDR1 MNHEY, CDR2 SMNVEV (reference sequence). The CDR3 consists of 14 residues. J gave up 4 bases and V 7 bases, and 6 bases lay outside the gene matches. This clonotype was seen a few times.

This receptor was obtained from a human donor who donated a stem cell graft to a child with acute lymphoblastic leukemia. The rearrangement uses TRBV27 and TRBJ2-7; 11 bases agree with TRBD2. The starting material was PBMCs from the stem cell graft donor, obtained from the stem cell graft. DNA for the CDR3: TGTGCCAGCATCTTGATAGCGGGAGGGTACGAGCAGTACTTC. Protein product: CASILIAGGYEQYF.